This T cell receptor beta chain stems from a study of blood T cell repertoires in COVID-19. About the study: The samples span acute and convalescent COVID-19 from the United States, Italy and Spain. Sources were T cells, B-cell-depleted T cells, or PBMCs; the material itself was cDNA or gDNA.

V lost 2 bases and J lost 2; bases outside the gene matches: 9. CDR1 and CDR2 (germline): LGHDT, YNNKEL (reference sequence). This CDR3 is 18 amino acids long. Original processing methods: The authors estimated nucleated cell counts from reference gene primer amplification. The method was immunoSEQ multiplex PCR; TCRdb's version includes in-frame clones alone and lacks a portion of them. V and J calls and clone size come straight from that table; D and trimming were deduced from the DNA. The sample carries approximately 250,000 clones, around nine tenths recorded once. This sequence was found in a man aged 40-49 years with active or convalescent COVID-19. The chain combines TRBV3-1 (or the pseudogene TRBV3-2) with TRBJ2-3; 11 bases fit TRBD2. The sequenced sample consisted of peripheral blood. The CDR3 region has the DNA TGTGCCAGCAGCCAACATCGAGGGACTAGCGGCTCCACAGATACGCAGTATTTT. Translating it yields CASSQHRGTSGSTDTQYF.